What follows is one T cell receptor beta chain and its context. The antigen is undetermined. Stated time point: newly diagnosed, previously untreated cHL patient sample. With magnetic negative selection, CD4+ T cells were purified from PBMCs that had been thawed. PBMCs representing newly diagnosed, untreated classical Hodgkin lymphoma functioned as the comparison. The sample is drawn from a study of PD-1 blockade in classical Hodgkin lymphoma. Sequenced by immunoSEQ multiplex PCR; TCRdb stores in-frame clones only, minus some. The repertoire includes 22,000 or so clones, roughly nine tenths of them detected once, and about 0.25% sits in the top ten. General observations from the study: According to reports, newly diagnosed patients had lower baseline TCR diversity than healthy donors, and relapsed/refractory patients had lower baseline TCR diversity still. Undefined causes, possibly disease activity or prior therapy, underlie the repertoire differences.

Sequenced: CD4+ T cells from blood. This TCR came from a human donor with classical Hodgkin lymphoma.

CDR3 residues: CASSVGPPSPFQETQYF. DNA of the CDR3: TGTGCCAGCAGCGTAGGTCCCCCCAGCCCCTTCCAAGAGACCCAGTACTTC. This chain links TRBV9 with TRBJ2-5, with unresolved D. This CDR3 comprises 17 residues. The germline V and J ends were trimmed by 0 bases and 1 base, with 16 bases remaining between them. Germline lookup yields CDR1 SGDLS and CDR2 YYNGEE.